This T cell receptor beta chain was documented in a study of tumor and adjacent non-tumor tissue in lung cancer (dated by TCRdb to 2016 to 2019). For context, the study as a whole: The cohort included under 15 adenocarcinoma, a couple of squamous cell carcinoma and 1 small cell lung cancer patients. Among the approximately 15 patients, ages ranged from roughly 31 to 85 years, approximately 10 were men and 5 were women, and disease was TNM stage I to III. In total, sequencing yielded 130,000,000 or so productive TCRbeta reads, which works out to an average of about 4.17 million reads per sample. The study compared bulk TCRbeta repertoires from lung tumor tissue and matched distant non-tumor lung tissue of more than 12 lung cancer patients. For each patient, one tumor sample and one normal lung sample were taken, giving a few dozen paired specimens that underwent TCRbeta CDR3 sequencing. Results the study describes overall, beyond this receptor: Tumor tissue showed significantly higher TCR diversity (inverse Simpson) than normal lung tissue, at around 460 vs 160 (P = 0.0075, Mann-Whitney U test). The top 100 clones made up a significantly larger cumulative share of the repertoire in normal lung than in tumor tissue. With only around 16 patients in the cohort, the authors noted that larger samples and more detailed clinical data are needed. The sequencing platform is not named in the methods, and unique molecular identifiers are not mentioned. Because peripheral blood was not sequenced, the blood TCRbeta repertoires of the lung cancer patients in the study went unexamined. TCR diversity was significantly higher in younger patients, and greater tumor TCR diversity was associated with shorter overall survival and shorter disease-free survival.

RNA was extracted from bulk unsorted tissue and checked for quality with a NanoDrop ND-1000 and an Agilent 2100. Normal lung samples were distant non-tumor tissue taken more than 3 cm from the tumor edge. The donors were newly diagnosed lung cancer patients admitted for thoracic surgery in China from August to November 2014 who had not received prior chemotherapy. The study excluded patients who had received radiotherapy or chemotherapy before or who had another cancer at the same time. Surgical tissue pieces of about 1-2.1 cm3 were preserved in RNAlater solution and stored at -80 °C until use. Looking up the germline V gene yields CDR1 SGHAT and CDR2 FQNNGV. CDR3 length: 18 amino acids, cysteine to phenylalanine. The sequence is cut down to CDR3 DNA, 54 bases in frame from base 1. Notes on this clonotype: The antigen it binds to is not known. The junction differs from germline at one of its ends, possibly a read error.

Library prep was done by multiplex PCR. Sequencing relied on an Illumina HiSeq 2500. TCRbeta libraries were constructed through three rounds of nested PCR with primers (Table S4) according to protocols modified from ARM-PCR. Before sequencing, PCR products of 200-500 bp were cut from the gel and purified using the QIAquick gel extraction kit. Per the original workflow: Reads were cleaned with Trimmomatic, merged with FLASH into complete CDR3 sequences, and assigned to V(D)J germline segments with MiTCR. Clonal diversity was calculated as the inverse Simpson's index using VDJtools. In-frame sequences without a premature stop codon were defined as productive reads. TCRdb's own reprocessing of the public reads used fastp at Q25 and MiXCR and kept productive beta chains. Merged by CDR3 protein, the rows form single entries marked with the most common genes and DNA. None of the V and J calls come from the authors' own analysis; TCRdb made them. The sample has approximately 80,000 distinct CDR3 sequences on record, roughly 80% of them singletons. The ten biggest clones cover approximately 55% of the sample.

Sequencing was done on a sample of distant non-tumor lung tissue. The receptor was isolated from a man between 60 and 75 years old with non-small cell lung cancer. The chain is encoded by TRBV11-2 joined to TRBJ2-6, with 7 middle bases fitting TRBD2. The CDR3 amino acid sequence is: CASSPTSGEASGANVLTF. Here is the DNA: TGTGCCAGCAGTCCAACAAGCGGGGAAGCCTCTGGGGCCAACGTACTGACTTTC.